The 12 T cell receptor beta chains reported below all come from one sample, sequenced in a study of blood T cells in healthy people across ages. Primed by a sample-barcoded 5' primer and a J-beta primer mix, a second PCR proceeded for about 7 to 11 cycles. Each CDR3 protein is one row after TCRdb ran MiXCR on the 5' RACE reads. The data contain more than 1.4 million distinct CDR3 sequences, 42% of them singletons. The source material was blood. Receptors were obtained from a woman younger than 35 in good health.

Ten or more counts support this clonotype. The V gene is TRBV6-6, the J gene TRBJ1-1; D remains unclear. CDR1 is MNHNY, CDR2 SVGAGI, per germline (reference sequence). V was pared by 8 bases and J by 2 bases, with 6 bases between. The CDR3 runs to 11 residues. CDR3: CASVRNTEAFF. DNA of the CDR3: TGTGCCAGCGTACGAAACACTGAAGCTTTCTTT.

The rearrangement links TRBV7-9 to TRBJ1-4; D is possibly TRBD1 (5 bases). V gave up 1 base and J gave up 0 bases, with 9 bases separating them. Germline V CDR1 and CDR2: SEHNR, FQNEAQ (reference sequence). This CDR3 comprises 16 residues. The CDR3 bases are TGTGCCAGCAGCTTAGACTCGGGGGCAACTAATGAAAAACTGTTTTTT. Translation gives CASSLDSGATNEKLFF.

The rearrangement joins TRBV11-2 to TRBJ2-1, with 13 bases that match TRBD2. The CDR3 extends over 22 amino acids. V lost 2 bases, J lost 3 bases, and 19 bases stayed unmatched. Germline V gene sequence: CDR1 SGHAT, CDR2 FQNNGV. Here the CDR3 reads CASSLPGLRVRLAGGSYNEQFF. CDR3 DNA sequence: TGTGCCAGCAGCTTACCCGGCCTTCGCGTCCGACTAGCGGGAGGCAGCTACAATGAGCAGTTCTTC.

This clonotype has more than one count but fewer than ten. The J gene is TRBJ2-1, the V gene TRBV4-1; no definite D call. This CDR3 has 14 residues. Trimming stripped 4 bases from V and 9 bases from J, with 16 bases between. CDR1 and CDR2 (germline): MGHRA, YSYEKL. CDR3 residues: CASSPPHSGPEQFF. The CDR3 DNA is TGCGCCAGCAGCCCACCTCATAGTGGGCCTGAGCAGTTCTTC.

This clonotype occurred a few times. The gene calls are TRBV5-1 and TRBJ1-2; D is unclear. Trimming stripped 5 bases from V and 2 bases from J, with 16 bases between. Germline CDR1 and CDR2: SGHRS and YFSETQ. CDR3 length equals 15 residues. The CDR3 DNA is TGCGCCAGCAGGCAAACATGGACCGGCAACTATGGCTACACCTTC. Amino acids: CASRQTWTGNYGYTF. Full variable domain (remainder filled in from reference TRBV5-1 and TRBJ1-2): KAGVTQTPRYLIKTRGQQVTLSCSPISGHRSVSWYQQTPGQGLQFLFEYFSETQRNKGNFPGRFSGRQFSNSRSEMNVSTLELGDSALYLCASRQTWTGNYGYTFGSGTRLTVV.

The chain has TRBV27 and TRBJ1-2, with no clear D. V lost 3 bases, J lost 3 bases, and 8 bases lay in between. The CDR3 runs 13 residues. Germline V CDR1 and CDR2: MNHEY, SMNVEV (reference sequence). The CDR3 loop reads CASSLEGYYGYTF. Here the CDR3 DNA reads TGTGCCAGCAGTTTGGAGGGTTACTATGGCTACACCTTC.

This clonotype was seen more than once but under ten times. This chain uses TRBV4-2 with TRBJ2-3, with 7 nucleotides matching TRBD2. This CDR3 has 16 residues. Losses at the gene ends were 1 base for V and 4 bases for J; bases not matched to a gene: 8. Per germline, CDR1 LGHNA and CDR2 YNFKEQ. CDR3 amino acids: CASSQVDAGAADTQYF. CDR3 nucleotide sequence: TGTGCCAGCAGCCAAGTGGACGCGGGAGCGGCAGATACGCAGTATTTT.

There are a few counts of this clonotype. CDR3 coding DNA: TGTGCCAGCAGTTACTCGAAGGGGGCTTACGAGCAGTACTTC. This sequence encodes CASSYSKGAYEQYF. This chain uses TRBV6-5 with TRBJ2-7; 7 positions match TRBD1. Germline CDR1 reads MNHEY; CDR2 reads SVGAGI. This CDR3 spans 14 amino acids. The trim removed 0 bases at V and 4 bases at J, leaving 3 bases unmatched.

This clonotype was observed a handful of times. This chain connects TRBV2 to TRBJ2-5, with 12 bases that match TRBD2. Germline loops: CDR1 SNHLY, CDR2 FYNNEI. V shed 4 bases and J 4 bases; nucleotides not matched to a gene: 4. The CDR3 consists of 15 residues. The DNA of the CDR3 is TGTGCCAGCAGTGCGACTAGCGGGGGCTTAGAGACCCAGTACTTC. It encodes CASSATSGGLETQYF.

The V call is TRBV7-9, the J call TRBJ2-5; tentatively, D is TRBD1 (5 bases). CDR1 and CDR2 from the germline V gene are SEHNR and FQNEAQ (reference sequence). Trimming stripped 5 bases from V and 3 bases from J, with 10 bases between. The CDR3 consists of 13 residues. CDR3 in DNA: TGTGCCAGCAGCCCAAAGACAGAAGAGACCCAGTACTTC. Amino acid sequence: CASSPKTEETQYF.

This sequence joins TRBV2 and TRBJ1-1; 8 nucleotides line up with TRBD1. The length of the CDR3 is 12 residues. V lost 8 bases to trimming and J lost 7 bases; unmatched junction nucleotides: 6. Germline values: CDR1 SNHLY, CDR2 FYNNEI. Written as DNA, the CDR3 is TGTGCCAGCGGACAGGGCCTTCTTGAAGCTTTCTTT. It codes for CASGQGLLEAFF.

This chain joins TRBV6-1 and TRBJ2-1; TRBD2 aligns across 13 bases. Germline V gene data show CDR1 as MNHNS and CDR2 as SASEGT. The CDR3 has 17 amino acids. Trimming removed 6 bases from V and 4 bases from J; junction bases left unmatched: 9. CDR3 bases: TGTGCCAGCAGCCCACTAGCGGGAGGGACTATGTACAATGAGCAGTTCTTC. Its protein is CASSPLAGGTMYNEQFF.